The source of this TCR beta chain is a study of shared clonotypes between healthy human individuals. Measured with immunoSEQ multiplex PCR; TCRdb has only the in-frame clones, and not every one. The table includes about 1 million clones, about 80% detected once. V was pared by 5 bases and J by 9 bases, with 11 bases between. CDR1 and CDR2 (germline): SEHNR, FQNEAQ (reference sequence). There are 12 residues in the CDR3. Material for sequencing was memory CD4+ T cells sorted from blood. The subset is: CD45RA-negative fraction. The chain joins TRBV7-9 to TRBJ2-1; TRBD1 is a possible D gene (6 bases). The clonotype comes from a man aged 18-30 years in good health. In nucleotides, the CDR3 is TGTGCCAGCAGCAGAGGGGGTGGTGAGCAGTTCTTC. Translation: CASSRGGGEQFF.